This passage covers 24 T cell receptor beta chains from one sample sequenced in a study of blood T cell repertoires in COVID-19. Libraries were prepared by immunoSEQ multiplex PCR; TCRdb keeps only in-frame clonotypes and omits some of them. The sample has 45,000 to 65,000 clones; 70% to 90% are singletons. The sample consisted of peripheral blood. The receptors come from a human donor in a cohort sampled during active COVID-19.

This clone was counted a single time. The rearrangement uses TRBV10-3 and TRBJ2-1; D is unclear. This CDR3 region has 14 residues. Trimming stripped 2 bases from V and 4 bases from J, with 9 bases between. Germline CDR1 ENHRY, CDR2 SYGVKD. The CDR3 nucleotides are TGTGCCATCAGTGAGAGCGAAGAATACAATGAGCAGTTCTTC. Its translation: CAISESEEYNEQFF.

The gene calls are TRBV24-1 and TRBJ2-1; TRBD2 agrees at 10 bases. The CDR3 has 16 residues. Germline V gene lookup returns CDR1 KGHDR and CDR2 SFDVKD. V was clipped by 2 bases and J by 9 bases; unmatched bases: 9. The CDR3 DNA follows: TGTGCCACCAGTGATTGGGGCAGCGGGAGGGCCACTGAGCAGTTCTTC. This gives the protein CATSDWGSGRATEQFF.

The chain links TRBV6-7 to TRBJ2-1; D call uncertain. TRBV6-7 is annotated as an ORF whose role is uncertain. The CDR3 sequence is 9 residues long. V lost 8 bases and J 9 bases, leaving 5 bases between the germline ends. CDR3 nucleotides: TGTGCCAGCCCGGGTGAGCAGTTCTTC. Protein sequence: CASPGEQFF.

The gene calls are TRBV27 and TRBJ2-1; perhaps TRBD2 as D (7 bases). CDR3 length: 18 residues. From germline, CDR1 is MNHEY and CDR2 SMNVEV (reference sequence). The germline V and J ends were trimmed by 3 bases and 0 bases, with 18 bases remaining between them. In DNA, the CDR3 is TGTGCCAGCAGTTTCCCCCAGGGAGGGACACACTCCTACAATGAGCAGTTCTTC. Amino acids: CASSFPQGGTHSYNEQFF.

This rearrangement joins TRBV7-9 to TRBJ1-5; D possibly corresponds to TRBD1 (6 bases). CDR1 is SEHNR, CDR2 FQNEAQ, per germline (reference sequence). V gave up 6 bases and J gave up 1 base, with 10 bases separating them. The CDR3 is made up of 14 amino acids. Written as DNA, the CDR3 is TGTGCCAGCAGTGCCGGGACAAGCAATCAGCCCCAGCATTTT. It yields the protein CASSAGTSNQPQHF.

DNA for the CDR3: TGTGCCAGCAGCGTCGGACAGACGTACCAAGAGACCCAGTACTTC. Translated, it gives CASSVGQTYQETQYF. The V gene is TRBV9, the J gene TRBJ2-5; a possible D gene is TRBD1 (6 bases). CDR3 length equals 15 residues. Germline CDR1 reads SGDLS; CDR2 reads YYNGEE. V gave up 2 bases and J gave up 0 bases, with 11 bases separating them.

This chain links TRBV28 with TRBJ2-1; TRBD1 matches at 10 bases. The CDR3 has 13 residues. Losses at the gene ends were 7 bases for V and 6 bases for J; bases not matched to a gene: 3. Germline CDR1 reads MDHEN; CDR2 reads SYDVKM. The DNA for the CDR3 is TGTGCCAGCATGGACAGGGGGTTCAATGAGCAGTTCTTC. The encoded protein is CASMDRGFNEQFF.

J is TRBJ2-1 and V is TRBV25-1; 8 bases line up with TRBD2. The CDR3 spans 14 residues. Germline trimming cut 8 bases from V and 7 bases from J; bases unmatched to any gene: 10. The V gene's germline CDR1 is MGHDK and CDR2 SYGVNS. The CDR3 sequence: CASSLAGNVNEQFF. The CDR3 DNA sequence: TGTGCCAGCTCTTTAGCGGGAAATGTAAATGAGCAGTTCTTC.

The V gene is TRBV7-9, the J gene TRBJ1-3, with D hard to call. Germline V CDR1 and CDR2: SEHNR, FQNEAQ (reference sequence). V was cut by 5 bases and J by 0 bases, with 8 bases left in between. This CDR3 has 14 amino acids. CDR3 residues: CASSKGSSGNTIYF. The CDR3 DNA is TGTGCCAGCAGCAAAGGGAGCTCTGGAAACACCATATATTTT.

The chain links TRBV6-5 to TRBJ2-5; 9 bases agree with TRBD2. V shed 8 bases, J shed 5 bases, and the junction held 12 bases outside the gene matches. In germline, CDR1 is MNHEY, CDR2 SVGAGI. The CDR3 is 15 amino acids. This CDR3 is CASRPGREGRETQYF. CDR3 coding DNA: TGTGCCAGCCGCCCAGGGCGGGAGGGCCGGGAGACCCAGTACTTC.

This clone was picked up one time. CDR3 in DNA: TGTGCCACCAGCAGAGCCCCTGTGGGCAGGGGTAGCTACACTGAAGCTTTCTTT. It codes for CATSRAPVGRGSYTEAFF. This chain uses TRBV15 with TRBJ1-1, with D possibly being TRBD1 (6 bases). Per germline, CDR1 LNHNV and CDR2 YYDKDF (reference sequence). Trimming removed 1 base at V and 3 bases at J, with 21 bases between. The CDR3 extends over 18 amino acids.

The table lists this clone with a count of one. In the same sample, other DNA sequences code for this CDR3. The gene calls are TRBV19 and TRBJ1-5, with a possible D match to TRBD1 (5 bases). The CDR3 covers 13 residues. Germline V lookup: CDR1 LNHDA, CDR2 SQIVND (reference sequence). Deletions cut 1 base from V and 5 bases from J, with 6 bases between. The DNA for the CDR3 is TGTGCCAGTAGTATAGGCAGGGATCAGCCCCAGCATTTT. It is translated as CASSIGRDQPQHF.

This chain joins TRBV18 and TRBJ2-1; the D is unclear. The CDR3 is made up of 15 amino acids. The ends were cut back, 2 bases at V and 2 bases at J, with 10 bases in the middle. Germline CDR1 reads KGHSH; CDR2 reads LQKENI. This chain's CDR3 is CASSPGLETYNEQFF. CDR3 DNA sequence: TGTGCCAGCTCACCAGGTTTGGAGACCTACAATGAGCAGTTCTTC.

The chain employs TRBV7-2 and TRBJ2-3, with 7 bases that match TRBD2. Germline V gives CDR1 SGHTA, CDR2 FQGNSA. CDR3 size: 16 residues. V dropped 2 bases and J dropped 6; count of bases not matched to a gene: 11. CDR3 loop: CASSLTADLGGDTQYF. The CDR3 coding sequence is TGTGCCAGCAGCTTAACAGCGGATTTGGGGGGGGATACGCAGTATTTT.

The chain links TRBV10-3 to TRBJ1-5, with no clear D. This CDR3 spans 13 amino acids. Trimming stripped 3 bases from V and 3 bases from J, with 6 bases between. Germline CDR1 is ENHRY and CDR2 is SYGVKD. The CDR3 nucleotides are TGTGCCATCAGTGACGGTGACAATCAGCCCCAGCATTTT. Its translation: CAISDGDNQPQHF.

V and J are TRBV19 and TRBJ2-3, with TRBD1 matching over 10 bases. Germline V gene sequence: CDR1 LNHDA, CDR2 SQIVND (reference sequence). Trimming cost V 10 bases and J 4 bases; bases outside gene matches: 8. The CDR3 contains 14 residues. The CDR3 DNA sequence: TGTGCCACTAAGGGACAGGGGAGAGCAGATACGCAGTATTTT. Protein sequence: CATKGQGRADTQYF.

The V gene is TRBV19, the J gene TRBJ1-1, with 9 bases that match TRBD1. Germline V lookup: CDR1 LNHDA, CDR2 SQIVND (reference sequence). CDR3 length: 16 residues. The J segment lost 7 bases and the V segment lost 6 bases, leaving 15 bases of the junction unmatched. CDR3 nucleotide sequence: TGTGCCAGTAGAGAATCCGGGACAGGGCCCGTCGGTGAAGCTTTCTTT. Its protein product is CASRESGTGPVGEAFF. Filled out from reference TRBV19 and TRBJ1-1, the complete variable domain reads DGGITQSPKYLFRKEGQNVTLSCEQNLNHDAMYWYRQDPGQGLRLIYYSQIVNDFQKGDIAEGYSVSREKKESFPLTVTSAQKNPTAFYLCASRESGTGPVGEAFFGQGTRLTVV.

V usage is TRBV15 and J usage is TRBJ2-7; D is unresolved. CDR3 size: 15 residues. The ends were cut back, 0 bases at V and 6 bases at J, with 15 bases in the middle. CDR1 LNHNV and CDR2 YYDKDF come from the germline V gene (reference sequence). CDR3 nucleotides: TGTGCCACCAGCAGAGATGTACCCCCGATGAGCGAGCAGTACTTC. As protein: CATSRDVPPMSEQYF.

The chain employs TRBV6-5 and TRBJ2-7; TRBD2 is a possible D gene (6 bases). V was pared by 5 bases and J by 6 bases, with 14 bases between. The CDR3 has 13 residues. The germline V gene has CDR1 MNHEY and CDR2 SVGAGI. In nucleotides, the CDR3 is TGTGCCAGCAGTCCCGCGGGGTTACGCGAGCAGTACTTC. Protein product: CASSPAGLREQYF.

The chain couples TRBV7-9 to TRBJ2-2; a weak D match, TRBD2 (7 bases). This CDR3 comprises 15 residues. Trimming left V 7 bases short and J 7 bases short, with 19 bases between. Germline CDR1 and CDR2: SEHNR and FQNEAQ (reference sequence). In nucleotides, the CDR3 is TGTGCCAGCACCGTGGGGGGGCGGCGGAACGGGGAGCTGTTTTTT. This encodes CASTVGGRRNGELFF.

As DNA, the CDR3 is TGTGCCAGCAGCGCCGCGGGCTCACCCCTCCACTTT. Protein sequence: CASSAAGSPLHF. The chain employs TRBV7-9 and TRBJ1-6; D call uncertain. CDR1 and CDR2 (germline): SEHNR, FQNEAQ (reference sequence). Trimming cost V 5 bases and J 10 bases, with 9 bases left between them. The CDR3 is made up of 12 amino acids.

The chain has TRBV3-1 (or the pseudogene TRBV3-2) and TRBJ2-1; D ambiguous. The CDR3 is 13 residues long. V lost 3 bases and J lost 6, with 9 bases in between. Germline V gene data show CDR1 as LGHDT and CDR2 as YNNKEL (reference sequence). Here the CDR3 reads CASSQASGNEQFF. The CDR3 DNA follows: TGTGCCAGCAGCCAGGCTAGTGGCAATGAGCAGTTCTTC.

This chain connects TRBV30 to TRBJ2-7; D call uncertain. CDR3 length equals 13 residues. V was pared by 0 bases and J by 7 bases, with 13 bases between. Germline CDR1 reads GTSNPN; CDR2 reads SVGIG (reference sequence). CDR3 in DNA: TGTGCCTGGAGTGTAGGCTGGGCTCGGGAGCAGTACGTC. It translates to CAWSVGWAREQYV.

The chain carries TRBV3-1 (or the pseudogene TRBV3-2) and TRBJ1-2; 10 bases are shared with TRBD1. Germline lookup yields CDR1 LGHDT and CDR2 YNNKEL (reference sequence). The CDR3 runs to 17 residues. V lost 3 bases, J lost 7 bases, and 14 bases stayed unmatched. The DNA for the CDR3 is TGTGCCAGCAGCCACCTTCTCCGGGACAGGGGAGTTCGTGGCTACACCTTC. Protein product: CASSHLLRDRGVRGYTF.